This entry is about one T cell receptor beta chain. Antigen unknown. The PCR employed 60 Vbeta primers together with 13 Jbeta primers. The repertoire was sequenced with immunoSEQ multiplex PCR; TCRdb's copy has only in-frame clones and lacks some. The sample includes about 120,000 clones, roughly three quarters of them seen just once. The donors were healthy bone marrow donors. The data derive from a study of cytomegalovirus exposure and HLA in healthy donors. Study-wide results and caveats: Among the CMV-associated chains, a few were confirmed in vitro as specific for CMV antigens. Reported results showed that the classifier diagnosed cytomegalovirus status with high specificity and sensitivity.

Losses at the gene ends were 5 bases for V and 6 bases for J; bases not matched to a gene: 16. Germline lookup yields CDR1 SGHNT and CDR2 YENEEA. This CDR3 is built from 17 residues. The sample was PBMCs. The chain carries TRBV11-3 and TRBJ2-1; 7 bases agree with TRBD2. The sequence was obtained from a man younger than 40 in good health and CMV-seropositive. CDR3 coding DNA: TGTGCCAGCAGCCCCCAGACCGGGAGGTCGTTGGGCAATGAGCAGTTCTTC. Protein sequence: CASSPQTGRSLGNEQFF.